The rows below give T cell receptor beta chains drawn from one sample of a study of T-cell memory formation after mild COVID-19. TCRdb recomputed calls from the 5' RACE reads with MiXCR, one row per CDR3 protein. Among 200,000 to 250,000 distinct CDR3 sequences listed, 15% to 20% were seen once. Material for sequencing was PBMCs or a T cell subset sorted from them (not recorded which). Every receptor here comes from a man aged 18 to 35 who had mild COVID-19 (a few samples of this study predate the infection). Cell type and time point are not known. Both conserved end residues are part of each CDR3. D genes are given only for firm matches. A clone size is listed for some rows: how often the clone was seen (once, few, many), or a class if it is expanded.

V gene: TRBV6-1; J gene: TRBJ1-5; D gene: -; clone size: few; CDR3 DNA: TGTGCCAGCAGGGTCAGGGGAGGTCAGCCCCAGCATTTT; CDR3 protein: CASRVRGGQPQHF
V gene: TRBV2; J gene: TRBJ1-4; D gene: -; clone size: -; CDR3 DNA: TGTGCCAGCAGTGTCGAATCCGGTGGGGAAAAACTGTTTTTT; CDR3 protein: CASSVESGGEKLFF
V gene: TRBV12-3/TRBV12-4; J gene: TRBJ1-2; D gene: -; clone size: many; CDR3 DNA: TGTGCCAGCACATTGAGGACTAACTATGGCTACACCTTC; CDR3 protein: CASTLRTNYGYTF
V gene: TRBV11-1; J gene: TRBJ1-1; D gene: -; clone size: few; CDR3 DNA: TGTGCCAGCAGCGGTGGGCTGGGGGACACTGAAGCTTTCTTT; CDR3 protein: CASSGGLGDTEAFF
V gene: TRBV7-2; J gene: TRBJ2-5; D gene: TRBD1; clone size: once; CDR3 DNA: TGTGCCAGCAGCTTCCGGACAGGGCAAGAGACCCAGTACTTC; CDR3 protein: CASSFRTGQETQYF
V gene: TRBV6-5; J gene: TRBJ2-2; D gene: -; clone size: -; CDR3 DNA: TGTGCCAGCAGTTACCGACAGGCCACCGGGGAGCTGTTTTTT; CDR3 protein: CASSYRQATGELFF
V gene: TRBV7-2; J gene: TRBJ2-7; D gene: TRBD2; clone size: -; CDR3 DNA: TGTGCCAGCAGCTTAGTTCGGGGAGGGAGGTACGAGCAGTACTTC; CDR3 protein: CASSLVRGGRYEQYF
V gene: TRBV5-1; J gene: TRBJ2-2; D gene: -; clone size: few; CDR3 DNA: TGCGCCAGCACCCGTGGAGGGGAAGCCGGGGAGCTGTTTTTT; CDR3 protein: CASTRGGEAGELFF
V gene: TRBV20-1; J gene: TRBJ1-1; D gene: -; clone size: few; CDR3 DNA: TGCAGTGCCCGGTTGGGACATTCGAACACTGAAGCTTTCTTT; CDR3 protein: CSARLGHSNTEAFF
V gene: TRBV6-1; J gene: TRBJ1-5; D gene: -; clone size: -; CDR3 DNA: TGTGCCAGCAGTGAAGCGCTTGGTTATCAGCCCCAGCATTTT; CDR3 protein: CASSEALGYQPQHF
V gene: TRBV7-3; J gene: TRBJ1-6; D gene: -; clone size: -; CDR3 DNA: TGTGCCAGCAGCCCCCTCCTCGGACGCTCCTATTCACCCCTCCACTTT; CDR3 protein: CASSPLLGRSYSPLHF
V gene: TRBV7-2; J gene: TRBJ2-1; D gene: TRBD2; clone size: -; CDR3 DNA: TGTGCCAGCAGCTCTTGGACTAGCGGATACAATGAGCAGTTCTTC; CDR3 protein: CASSSWTSGYNEQFF
V gene: TRBV7-9; J gene: TRBJ2-5; D gene: -; clone size: -; CDR3 DNA: TGTGCCAGTTCCCCGGTCAGGAGTTTAGACCGAGAGACCCAGTACTTC; CDR3 protein: CASSPVRSLDRETQYF
V gene: TRBV10-3; J gene: TRBJ2-2; D gene: TRBD2; clone size: few; CDR3 DNA: TGTGCCATCAGTGACAACACCGGGACTAGCTACGGGGAGCTGTTTTTT; CDR3 protein: CAISDNTGTSYGELFF
V gene: TRBV30; J gene: TRBJ2-3; D gene: -; clone size: few; CDR3 DNA: TGTGCCTGGAGTGTTCGTTTGACTAGCACAGATACGCAGTATTTT; CDR3 protein: CAWSVRLTSTDTQYF
V gene: TRBV7-9; J gene: TRBJ1-4; D gene: -; clone size: -; CDR3 DNA: TGTGCCAGCAGCTTAGGATCGCTCCTGAATGAAAAACTGTTTTTT; CDR3 protein: CASSLGSLLNEKLFF
V gene: TRBV6-4; J gene: TRBJ2-3; D gene: -; clone size: -; CDR3 DNA: TGTGCCAGCAGCTACGGAGGGAGCACAGATACGCAGTATTTT; CDR3 protein: CASSYGGSTDTQYF
V gene: TRBV5-4; J gene: TRBJ2-3; D gene: -; clone size: -; CDR3 DNA: TGTGCCAGCAGCTCGGTCCTAGCGCTACCCACAGATACGCAGTATTTT; CDR3 protein: CASSSVLALPTDTQYF
V gene: TRBV4-2; J gene: TRBJ2-4; D gene: -; clone size: few; CDR3 DNA: TGTGCCAGCAGCCAAGATGTTGGCTATTCTTCCTTTCAGTACTTC; CDR3 protein: CASSQDVGYSSFQYF
V gene: TRBV7-2; J gene: TRBJ2-1; D gene: TRBD1; clone size: -; CDR3 DNA: TGTGCCAGCAGCTCCTCCGGGACAGGGTTTTTCAATGAGCAGTTCTTC; CDR3 protein: CASSSSGTGFFNEQFF
V gene: TRBV4-3; J gene: TRBJ1-5; D gene: -; clone size: -; CDR3 DNA: TGCGCCAGCAGCCAAGATCTCGGTGCCCAGCCCCAGCATTTT; CDR3 protein: CASSQDLGAQPQHF
V gene: TRBV6-2/TRBV6-3; J gene: TRBJ2-3; D gene: -; clone size: -; CDR3 DNA: TGTGCCAGCAGTTACTCTAGCGACCCAACCAATACGCAGTATTTT; CDR3 protein: CASSYSSDPTNTQYF
V gene: TRBV20-1; J gene: TRBJ2-3; D gene: -; clone size: few; CDR3 DNA: TGCAGTGCCCCCCCGGCGGGGCGCACAGATACGCAGTATTTT; CDR3 protein: CSAPPAGRTDTQYF
V gene: TRBV7-2; J gene: TRBJ1-2; D gene: -; clone size: few; CDR3 DNA: TGTGCCAGCAGCTCGGACTCGGGGGGGGCTCCCTATGGCTACACCTTC; CDR3 protein: CASSSDSGGAPYGYTF
V gene: TRBV27; J gene: TRBJ1-6; D gene: -; clone size: -; CDR3 DNA: TGTGCCAGCAGTCACCTGGGCGGGGATTCACCCCTCCACTTT; CDR3 protein: CASSHLGGDSPLHF
V gene: TRBV2; J gene: TRBJ2-7; D gene: -; clone size: -; CDR3 DNA: TGTGCCAGCAGCAGAAACCGGGGCCGACGCGAGCAGTACTTC; CDR3 protein: CASSRNRGRREQYF
V gene: TRBV6-4; J gene: TRBJ2-3; D gene: TRBD2; clone size: -; CDR3 DNA: TGTGCCAGCAGCGACGGGGGGGAGGTAGATACGCAGTATTTT; CDR3 protein: CASSDGGEVDTQYF